Below are 8 T cell receptor beta chains sequenced from a single sample in a study of regulatory T cells in long-lasting Graves disease. Time point specified: newly diagnosed GD, antithyroid drugs for less than 3 months. RNA extracted from PBMCs served as the sequencing template. In building TCR beta libraries, iRepertoire HTBI primers were used together with Arm-PCR of CDR3 regions. TCRdb ran MiXCR on the multiplex PCR reads and lists one entry per CDR3 protein. Of 620,000 or so distinct CDR3 sequences in the sample, approximately 15% were seen once. These data were also filed under a second study, of T cells in Graves' hyperthyroidism and ophthalmopathy.

The sample consisted of peripheral blood mononuclear cells (PBMCs), taken at new diagnosis, from a patient treated with antithyroid drugs. All receptors come from a woman aged 30 to 39 with Graves disease.

This clonotype turned up a few times. The V call is TRBV20-1, the J call TRBJ2-6, with D unresolved. Between the trimmed V and J ends, which lost 5 bases and 4 bases, there was a span of 3 bases. The CDR3 length is 11 residues. Germline loops: CDR1 DFQATT, CDR2 SNEGSKA (reference sequence). The CDR3 here is CSARGANVLTF. Written as DNA, the CDR3 is TGCAGTGCTCGGGGGGCCAACGTCCTGACTTTC.

A few counts support this clonotype. This chain links TRBV5-6 with TRBJ1-5; TRBD1 is a possible D gene (6 bases). V lost 4 bases, J lost 0 bases, and 32 bases lay in between. The CDR3 totals 22 residues. Germline CDR1 reads SGHDT; CDR2 reads YYEEEE. CDR3 loop: CASSHYVPRTSERTVSNQPQHF. CDR3 coding DNA: TGTGCCAGCAGCCATTATGTCCCCCGGACATCTGAACGGACAGTTAGCAATCAGCCCCAGCATTTT.

This clonotype was picked up a small number of times. This sequence joins TRBV27 and TRBJ1-5; D perhaps matches TRBD1 (6 bases). In germline, CDR1 is MNHEY, CDR2 SMNVEV (reference sequence). This CDR3 is 15 amino acids long. Deletions cut 4 bases from V and 6 bases from J, with 16 bases between. The CDR3 spells CASSSNRASGQPQHF. The CDR3, as DNA: TGTGCCAGCAGTTCAAACAGGGCTTCAGGTCAGCCCCAGCATTTT.

This clonotype was counted only a few times. The rearrangement joins TRBV28 to TRBJ1-6; 7 positions match TRBD1. Germline V gene lookup returns CDR1 MDHEN and CDR2 SYDVKM. The trim removed 5 bases at V and 0 bases at J, leaving 7 bases unmatched. The CDR3 length is 17 residues. This CDR3 reads CASSTEDRSSYNSPLHF. The CDR3 DNA reads as TGTGCCAGCAGTACCGAGGACAGGAGCTCCTATAATTCACCCCTCCACTTT.

This clonotype has only a few counts. The rearrangement joins TRBV7-8 to TRBJ2-7; no definite D call. CDR3 length: 15 amino acids. CDR1 and CDR2 (germline): SGHVS, FQNEAQ. The V gene lost 2 bases and the J gene lost 3 bases, with 14 bases spanning the gap. CDR3 in amino acids: CASSLSEVLGYEQYF. The DNA of the CDR3 is TGTGCCAGCAGCTTATCTGAGGTCCTGGGCTACGAGCAGTACTTC.

As concerns this clonotype: The junction departs from the called germline gene at one end, perhaps through a read error. V is TRBV29-1 and J is TRBJ2-7; possible D gene TRBD1, 6 bases. The CDR3 has 11 amino acids. The germline gives CDR1 SQVTM, CDR2 ANQGSEA. CDR3 region: CSVAETGQWVF. DNA for the CDR3: TGCAGCGTCGCTGAGACAGGCCAGTGGGTTTTC.

This clonotype was observed a few times. The chain recombines TRBV24-1 with TRBJ2-1, with 8 positions matching TRBD1. With 4 bases clipped from V and 9 bases from J, the junction kept 10 bases outside the gene matches. The CDR3 totals 15 residues. Germline CDR1 reads KGHDR; CDR2 reads SFDVKD. The CDR3 DNA reads TGTGCCACCAGTGACCCGGGACAGGTTGTGAGTGAGCAGTTCTTC. It translates to CATSDPGQVVSEQFF.

Only a few counts were recorded for this clonotype. The CDR3 DNA reads TGTGCCAGCAGCGCCCGGGACAGGGGAGGATTAAACATTCAGTACTTC. Translation gives CASSARDRGGLNIQYF. The J gene is TRBJ2-4, the V gene TRBV9; 10 bases agree with TRBD1. V lost 3 bases to trimming and J lost 6 bases; unmatched junction nucleotides: 9. The germline gives CDR1 SGDLS, CDR2 YYNGEE. The CDR3 consists of 16 residues.